This entry concerns a single TCR beta chain. Its specificity is not known. The data belong to a study of T cells after yellow fever vaccination. Study-wide points: A small proportion of clonotypes was detected in both the CD4 and CD8 compartments. Most primary-vaccination clones reappeared after the booster (about 97% CD4, 75% to 90% CD8).

Synthesis of TCR cDNA relied on 5'RACE template switching, which attached a universal primer site and UMIs. TCRdb reanalysed the 5' RACE reads using MiXCR and keeps one entry per CDR3 protein. This sample has over 300,000 distinct CDR3 sequences, with around 3.6% found just once. Germline V gene lookup returns CDR1 LNHDA and CDR2 SQIVND (reference sequence). CDR3 length equals 15 residues. Trimming cost V 2 bases and J 3 bases, with 10 bases left between them. The chain links TRBV19 to TRBJ2-2, with D possibly matching TRBD1 (6 bases). The receptor comes from a man between 18 and 29 years old who received the YFV17D yellow fever vaccine. The sample in question was PBMCs, obtained on the day of the yellow fever booster vaccination. The CDR3 spells CASSITGSYTGELFF. The DNA for the CDR3 is TGTGCCAGTAGTATAACAGGGAGTTACACCGGGGAGCTGTTTTTT.